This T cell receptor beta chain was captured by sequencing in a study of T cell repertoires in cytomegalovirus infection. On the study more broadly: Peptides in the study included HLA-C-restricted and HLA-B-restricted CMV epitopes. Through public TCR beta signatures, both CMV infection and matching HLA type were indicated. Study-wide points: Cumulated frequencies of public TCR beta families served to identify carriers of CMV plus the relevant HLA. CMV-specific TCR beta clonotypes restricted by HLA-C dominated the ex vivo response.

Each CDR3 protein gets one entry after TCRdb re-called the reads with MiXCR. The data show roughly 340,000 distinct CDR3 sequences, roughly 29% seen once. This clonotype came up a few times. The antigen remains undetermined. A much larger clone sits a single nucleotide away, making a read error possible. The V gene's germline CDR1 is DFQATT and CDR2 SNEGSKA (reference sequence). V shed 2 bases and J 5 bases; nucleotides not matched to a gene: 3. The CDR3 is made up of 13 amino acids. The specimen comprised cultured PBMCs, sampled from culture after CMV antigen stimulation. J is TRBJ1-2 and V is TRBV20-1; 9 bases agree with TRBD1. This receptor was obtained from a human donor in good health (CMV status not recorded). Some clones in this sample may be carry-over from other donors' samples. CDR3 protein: CSARRDREYGYTF. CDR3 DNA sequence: TGCAGTGCTAGAAGGGACAGGGAGTATGGCTACACCTTC.